This TCR beta chain comes out of a study of radiotherapy plus CTLA-4 blockade in lung cancer. Across the study: The study recorded objective responses in less than 20% of patients and disease control in 31%.

CTLA-4 blockade with ipilimumab, together with focal radiation, was given to patients with chemo-refractory metastatic non-small-cell lung cancer. Produced via immunoSEQ multiplex PCR; TCRdb's table is partial and in-frame only. The sample carries around 86,000 clones, around 83% recorded once. The V and J ends lost 3 bases and 5 bases respectively, with 10 bases between them. Germline V gene sequence: CDR1 LNHDA, CDR2 SQIVND (reference sequence). The CDR3 covers 13 residues. The rearrangement links TRBV19 to TRBJ1-1; D might be TRBD1 (5 bases). The sequencing used peripheral blood, collected from a patient treated with radiotherapy plus ipilimumab. This receptor was taken from a human donor with non-small cell lung cancer who had stable disease on radiotherapy plus ipilimumab. CDR3 DNA: TGTGCCAGTAGTATGGGACTCCGAACTGAAGCTTTCTTT. Encoded protein: CASSMGLRTEAFF.